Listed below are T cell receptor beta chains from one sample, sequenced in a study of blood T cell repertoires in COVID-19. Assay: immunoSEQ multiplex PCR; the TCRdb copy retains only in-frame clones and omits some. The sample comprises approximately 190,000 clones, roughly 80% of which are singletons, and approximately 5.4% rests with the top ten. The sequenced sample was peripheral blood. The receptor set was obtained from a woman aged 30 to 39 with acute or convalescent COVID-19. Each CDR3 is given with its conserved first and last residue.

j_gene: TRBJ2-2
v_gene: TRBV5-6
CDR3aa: CASSIAGNTGELFF

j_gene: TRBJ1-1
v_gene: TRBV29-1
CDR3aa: CSGGFKNTEAFF

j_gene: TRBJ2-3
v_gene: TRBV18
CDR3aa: CASSPGLAGGPFTDTQYF

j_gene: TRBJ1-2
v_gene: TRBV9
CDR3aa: CASSTGVDYNYGYTF

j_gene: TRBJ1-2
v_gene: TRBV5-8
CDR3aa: CASSQAVGLSGYGYTF

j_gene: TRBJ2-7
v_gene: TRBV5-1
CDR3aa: CASSLGQGIAPAYEQYF

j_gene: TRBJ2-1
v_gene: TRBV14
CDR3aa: CASSQGVLAGGDNEQFF

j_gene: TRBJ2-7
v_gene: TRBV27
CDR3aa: CASSSLSGQDPYEQYF

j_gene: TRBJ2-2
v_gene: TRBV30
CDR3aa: CAWGRDLNTGELFF

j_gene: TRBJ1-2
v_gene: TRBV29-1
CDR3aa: CSVLRGDGYTF

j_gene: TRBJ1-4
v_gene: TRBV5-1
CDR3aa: CASSLGRGKEKLFF

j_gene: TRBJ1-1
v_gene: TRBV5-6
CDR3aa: CASSQPGQVNTEAFF

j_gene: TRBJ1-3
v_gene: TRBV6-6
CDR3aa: CASYLWGQGRNTIYF

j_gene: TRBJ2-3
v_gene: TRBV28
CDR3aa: CASSLQGIYTDTQYF

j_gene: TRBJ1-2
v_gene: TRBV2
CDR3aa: CAGTRTANYGYTF

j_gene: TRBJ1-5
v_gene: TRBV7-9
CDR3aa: CASSSNTGSNQPQHF

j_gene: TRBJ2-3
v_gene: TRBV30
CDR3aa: CAWSGDRDDTQYF

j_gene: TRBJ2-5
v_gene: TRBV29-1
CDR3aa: CSVESLAGGEETQYF

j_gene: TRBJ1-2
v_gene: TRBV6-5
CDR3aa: CASSYGSLAGVDGYTF

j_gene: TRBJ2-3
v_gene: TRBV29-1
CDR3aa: CSELRVSGVTDTQYF

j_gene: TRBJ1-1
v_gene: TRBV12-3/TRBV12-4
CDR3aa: CASTRQSEAFF

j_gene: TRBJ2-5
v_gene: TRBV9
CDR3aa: CASSAGTGAQETQYF

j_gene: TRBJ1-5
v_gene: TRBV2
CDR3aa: CARSSGGDQPQHF

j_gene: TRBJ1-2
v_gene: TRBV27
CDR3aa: CASSFAANYGYTF

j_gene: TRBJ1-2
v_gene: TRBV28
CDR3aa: CASSLGQGIGYTF

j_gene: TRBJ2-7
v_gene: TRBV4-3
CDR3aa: CASSQALGTSGGAYEQYF

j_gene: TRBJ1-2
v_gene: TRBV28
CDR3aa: CASSLAGEYGYTF